Detailed here is one TCR beta chain. This record belongs to a study of blood T cell repertoires in COVID-19. Overall study context: Researchers got acute and convalescent COVID-19 samples from the United States, Italy and Spain. From T cells, B-cell-depleted T cells, or PBMCs came the material, which was cDNA or gDNA.

Study processing details: Estimates of nucleated cell counts were drawn from the amplification of reference gene primers. The method was immunoSEQ multiplex PCR; TCRdb's version includes in-frame clones alone and lacks a portion of them. D and trimming were read from the DNA, whereas the V and J calls and clone size are those reported in that table. The table lists a few hundred thousand clones, roughly 88% of them singletons. Germline CDR1 reads SEHNR; CDR2 reads FQNEAQ (reference sequence). The CDR3 is 12 amino acids. The V and J ends lost 6 bases and 9 bases respectively, with 12 bases between them.

This receptor was obtained from a woman aged 45-65 years with acute or convalescent COVID-19. Sequencing input: peripheral blood. The chain uses TRBV7-9 and TRBJ2-1, with a weak D call TRBD1 (5 bases). The CDR3, as DNA: TGTGCCAGCAGTCAGGGTGTGGGTGAGCAGTTCTTC. Protein sequence: CASSQGVGEQFF.